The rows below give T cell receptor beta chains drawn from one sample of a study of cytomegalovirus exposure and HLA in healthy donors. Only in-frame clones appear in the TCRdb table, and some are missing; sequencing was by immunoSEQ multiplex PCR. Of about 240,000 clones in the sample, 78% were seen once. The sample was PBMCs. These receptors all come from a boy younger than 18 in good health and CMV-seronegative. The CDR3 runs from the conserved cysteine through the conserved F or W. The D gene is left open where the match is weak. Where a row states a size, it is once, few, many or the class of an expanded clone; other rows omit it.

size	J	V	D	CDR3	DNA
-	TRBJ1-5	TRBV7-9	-	CASSPTGSNQPQHF	TGTGCCAGCAGCCCCACAGGGAGCAATCAGCCCCAGCATTTT
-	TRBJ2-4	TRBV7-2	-	CASSVGQRKNIQYF	TGTGCCAGCAGCGTCGGACAGCGCAAAAACATTCAGTACTTC
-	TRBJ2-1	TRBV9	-	CASSNKPNEQFF	TGTGCCAGCAGCAACAAACCCAATGAGCAGTTCTTC
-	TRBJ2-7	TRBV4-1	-	CASSQLAFSSYEQYF	TGCGCCAGCAGCCAACTAGCTTTCTCCTCCTACGAGCAGTACTTC
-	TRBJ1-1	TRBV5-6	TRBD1	CASLATGGARTEAFF	TGTGCCAGCCTGGCCACAGGGGGGGCCCGTACTGAAGCTTTCTTT
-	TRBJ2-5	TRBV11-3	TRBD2	CASSWGTSGASQETQYF	TGTGCCAGCAGCTGGGGGACTAGCGGGGCGTCACAAGAGACCCAGTACTTC
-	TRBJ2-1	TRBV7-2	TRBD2	CASSSGLAGGGNEQFF	TGTGCCAGCAGCTCTGGACTAGCGGGAGGAGGCAATGAGCAGTTCTTC
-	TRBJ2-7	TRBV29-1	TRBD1	CSVDSEQGGYEQYF	TGCAGCGTTGACTCCGAACAGGGGGGCTACGAGCAGTACTTC
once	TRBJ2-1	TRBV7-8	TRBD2	CASSLGEGYYNEQFF	TGTGCCAGCAGCTTAGGGGAGGGATACTACAATGAGCAGTTCTTC
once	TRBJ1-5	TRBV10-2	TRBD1	CASRDRDGLNQPQHF	TGCGCCAGCAGAGACAGGGACGGTCTCAATCAGCCCCAGCATTTT
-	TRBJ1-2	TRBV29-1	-	CSVKELANYGYTF	TGCAGCGTAAAAGAATTAGCTAACTATGGCTACACCTTC
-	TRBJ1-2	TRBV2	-	CASRDSSNYGYTF	TGTGCCAGCAGGGACAGTTCTAACTATGGCTACACCTTC
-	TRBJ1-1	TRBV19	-	CASSIVSTDPEAFF	TGTGCCAGTAGTATAGTTTCGACAGATCCTGAAGCTTTCTTT
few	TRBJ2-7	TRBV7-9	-	CASYEGYEQYF	TGTGCCAGCTACGAGGGTTACGAGCAGTACTTC
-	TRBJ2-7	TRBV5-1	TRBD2	CASTGGGSYEQYF	TGCGCCAGCACCGGGGGGGGTAGCTACGAGCAGTACTTC
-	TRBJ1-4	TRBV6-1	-	CASRIVPVAEKLFF	TGTGCCAGCAGGATAGTTCCTGTCGCCGAAAAACTGTTTTTT